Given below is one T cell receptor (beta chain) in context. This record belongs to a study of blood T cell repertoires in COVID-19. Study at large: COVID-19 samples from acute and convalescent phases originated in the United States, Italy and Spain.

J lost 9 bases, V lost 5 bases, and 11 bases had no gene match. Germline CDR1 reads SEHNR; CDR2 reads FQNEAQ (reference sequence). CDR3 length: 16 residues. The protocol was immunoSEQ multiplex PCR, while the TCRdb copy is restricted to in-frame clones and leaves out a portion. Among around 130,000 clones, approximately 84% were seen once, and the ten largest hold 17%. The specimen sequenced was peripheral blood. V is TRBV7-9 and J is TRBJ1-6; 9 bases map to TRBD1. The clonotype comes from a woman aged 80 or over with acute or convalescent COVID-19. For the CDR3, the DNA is TGTGCCAGCAGCACAAGGACACAGGGGGCCCTTTCACCCCTCCACTTT. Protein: CASSTRTQGALSPLHF.